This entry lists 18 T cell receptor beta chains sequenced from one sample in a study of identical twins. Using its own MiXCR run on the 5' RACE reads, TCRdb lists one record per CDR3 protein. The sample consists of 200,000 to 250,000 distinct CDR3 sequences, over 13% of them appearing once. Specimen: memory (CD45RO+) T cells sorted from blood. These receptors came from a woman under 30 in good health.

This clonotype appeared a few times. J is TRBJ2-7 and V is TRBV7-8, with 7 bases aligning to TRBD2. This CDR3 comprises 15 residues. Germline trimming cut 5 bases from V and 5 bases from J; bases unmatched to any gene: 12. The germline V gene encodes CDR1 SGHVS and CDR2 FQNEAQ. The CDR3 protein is CASSLSLAVPHEQYF. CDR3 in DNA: TGTGCCAGCAGCCTTTCCCTAGCGGTCCCCCACGAGCAGTACTTC. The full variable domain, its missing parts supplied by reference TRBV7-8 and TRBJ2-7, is GAGVSQSPRYKVAKRGQDVALRCDPISGHVSLFWYQQALGQGPEFLTYFQNEAQLDKSGLPSDRFFAERPEGSVSTLKIQRTQQEDSAVYLCASSLSLAVPHEQYFGPGTRLTVT.

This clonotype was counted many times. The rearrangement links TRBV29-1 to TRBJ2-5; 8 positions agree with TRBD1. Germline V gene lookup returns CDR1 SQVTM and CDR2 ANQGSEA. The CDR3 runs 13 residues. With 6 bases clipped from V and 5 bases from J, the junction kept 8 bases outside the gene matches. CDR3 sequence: CSVPGQGLETQYF. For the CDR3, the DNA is TGCAGCGTCCCAGGACAGGGTTTGGAGACCCAGTACTTC.

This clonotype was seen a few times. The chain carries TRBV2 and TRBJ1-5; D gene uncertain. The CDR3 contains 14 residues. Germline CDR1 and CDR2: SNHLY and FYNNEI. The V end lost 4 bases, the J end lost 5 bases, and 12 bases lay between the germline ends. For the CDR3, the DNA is TGTGCCAGCAGTGCTTTGGACCGAGATCAGCCCCAGCATTTT. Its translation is CASSALDRDQPQHF.

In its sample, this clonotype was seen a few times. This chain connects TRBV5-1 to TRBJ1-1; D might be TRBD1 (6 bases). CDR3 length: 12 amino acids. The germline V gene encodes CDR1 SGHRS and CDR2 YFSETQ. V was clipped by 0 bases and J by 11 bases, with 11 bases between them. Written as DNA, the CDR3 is TGCGCCAGCAGCTTGGACGGACAGAGCGCTTTCTTT. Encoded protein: CASSLDGQSAFF. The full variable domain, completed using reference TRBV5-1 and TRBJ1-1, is KAGVTQTPRYLIKTRGQQVTLSCSPISGHRSVSWYQQTPGQGLQFLFEYFSETQRNKGNFPGRFSGRQFSNSRSEMNVSTLELGDSALYLCASSLDGQSAFFGQGTRLTVV.

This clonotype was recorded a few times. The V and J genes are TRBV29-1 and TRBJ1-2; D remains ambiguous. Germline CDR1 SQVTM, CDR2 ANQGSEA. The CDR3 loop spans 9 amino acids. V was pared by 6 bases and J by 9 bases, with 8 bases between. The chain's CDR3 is CSVGASYTF. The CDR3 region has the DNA TGCAGCGTCGGAGCTAGCTACACCTTC.

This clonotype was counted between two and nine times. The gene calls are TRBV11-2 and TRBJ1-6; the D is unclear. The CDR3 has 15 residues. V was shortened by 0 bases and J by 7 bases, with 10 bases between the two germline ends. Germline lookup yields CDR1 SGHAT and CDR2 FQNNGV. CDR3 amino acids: CASSLERSRNSPLHF. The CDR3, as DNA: TGTGCCAGCAGCTTAGAGAGGAGTAGGAATTCACCCCTCCACTTT.

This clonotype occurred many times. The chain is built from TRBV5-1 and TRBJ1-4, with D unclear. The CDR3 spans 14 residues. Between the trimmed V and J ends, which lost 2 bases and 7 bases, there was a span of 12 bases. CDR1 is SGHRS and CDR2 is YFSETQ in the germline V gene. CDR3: CASSFSGTSEKLFF. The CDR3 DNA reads TGCGCCAGCAGCTTCTCGGGTACCAGTGAAAAACTGTTTTTT.

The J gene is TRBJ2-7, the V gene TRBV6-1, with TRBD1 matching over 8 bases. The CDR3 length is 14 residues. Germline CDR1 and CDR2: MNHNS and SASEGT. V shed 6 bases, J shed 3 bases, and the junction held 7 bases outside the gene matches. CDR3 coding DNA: TGTGCCAGCAGACTTCGGACAGGGAGCTACGAGCAGTACTTC. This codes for CASRLRTGSYEQYF.

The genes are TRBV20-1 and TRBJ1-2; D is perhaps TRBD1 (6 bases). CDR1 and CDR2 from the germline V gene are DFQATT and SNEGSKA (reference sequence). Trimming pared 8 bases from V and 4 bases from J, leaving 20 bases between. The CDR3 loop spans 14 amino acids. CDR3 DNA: TGCAGTCCCCCCAGGGGAGGGCATTCCTATGGCTACACCTTC. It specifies CSPPRGGHSYGYTF.

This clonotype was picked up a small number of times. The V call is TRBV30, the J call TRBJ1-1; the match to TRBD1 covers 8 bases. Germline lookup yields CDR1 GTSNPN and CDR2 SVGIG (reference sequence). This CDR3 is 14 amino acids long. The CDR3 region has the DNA TGTGCGCTTCAGACGGGGACAGGACATGGGACGGCTTTCTTT. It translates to CALQTGTGHGTAFF.

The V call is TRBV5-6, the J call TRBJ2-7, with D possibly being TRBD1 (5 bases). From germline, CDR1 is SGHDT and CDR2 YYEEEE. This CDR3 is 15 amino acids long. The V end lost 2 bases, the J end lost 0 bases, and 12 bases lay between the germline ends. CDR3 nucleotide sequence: TGTGCCAGCAGCTTCCAGGGAAGGAGCTCCTACGAGCAGTACTTC. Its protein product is CASSFQGRSSYEQYF.

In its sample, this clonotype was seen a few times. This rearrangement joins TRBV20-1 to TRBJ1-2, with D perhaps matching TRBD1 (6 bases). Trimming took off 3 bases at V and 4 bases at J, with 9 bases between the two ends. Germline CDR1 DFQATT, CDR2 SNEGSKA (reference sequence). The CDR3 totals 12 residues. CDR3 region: CSASGQFYGYTF. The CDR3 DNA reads TGCAGTGCTAGCGGACAGTTCTATGGCTACACCTTC.

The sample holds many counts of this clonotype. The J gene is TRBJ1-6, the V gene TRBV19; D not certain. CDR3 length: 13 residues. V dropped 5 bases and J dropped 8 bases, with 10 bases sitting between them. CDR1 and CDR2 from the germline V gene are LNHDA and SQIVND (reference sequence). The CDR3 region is CASSGTEYSPLHF. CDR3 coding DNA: TGTGCCAGTAGTGGAACGGAGTATTCACCCCTCCACTTT.

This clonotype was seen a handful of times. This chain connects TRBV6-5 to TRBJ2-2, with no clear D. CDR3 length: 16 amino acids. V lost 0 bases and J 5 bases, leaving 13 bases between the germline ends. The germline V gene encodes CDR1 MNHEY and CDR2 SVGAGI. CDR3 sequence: CASSYSDEPYTGELFF. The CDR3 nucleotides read TGTGCCAGCAGTTACTCCGACGAACCTTATACCGGGGAGCTGTTTTTT.

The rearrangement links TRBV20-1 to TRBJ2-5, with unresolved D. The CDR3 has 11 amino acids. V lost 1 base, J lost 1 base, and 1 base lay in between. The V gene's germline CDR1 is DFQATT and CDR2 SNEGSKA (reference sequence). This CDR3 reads CSARAQETQYF. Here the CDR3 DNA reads TGCAGTGCTAGAGCCCAAGAGACCCAGTACTTC.

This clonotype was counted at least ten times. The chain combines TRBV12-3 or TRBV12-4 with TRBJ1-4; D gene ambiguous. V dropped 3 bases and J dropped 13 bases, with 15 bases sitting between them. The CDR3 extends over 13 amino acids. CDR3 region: CASSFGRASGLFF. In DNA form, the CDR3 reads TGTGCCAGCAGTTTCGGTAGGGCTAGCGGACTGTTTTTT.

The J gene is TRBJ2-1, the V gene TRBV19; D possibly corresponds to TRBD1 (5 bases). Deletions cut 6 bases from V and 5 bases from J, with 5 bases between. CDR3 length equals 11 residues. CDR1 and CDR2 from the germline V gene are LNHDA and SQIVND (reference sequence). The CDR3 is CASRDNNEQFF. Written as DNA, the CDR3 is TGTGCCAGTAGGGACAACAATGAGCAGTTCTTC.

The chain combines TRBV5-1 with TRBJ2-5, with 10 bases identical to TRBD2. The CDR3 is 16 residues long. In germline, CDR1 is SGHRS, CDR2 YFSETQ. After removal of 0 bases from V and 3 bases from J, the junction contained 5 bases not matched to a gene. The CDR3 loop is CASSLGASGSKETQYF. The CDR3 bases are TGCGCCAGCAGCTTGGGGGCTAGCGGGAGTAAAGAGACCCAGTACTTC.